Reported below is one TCR beta chain. These data originate in a study of blood T cell repertoires in COVID-19. The overall study: Donors in the United States, Italy and Spain gave samples during acute or convalescent COVID-19. Sources were T cells, B-cell-depleted T cells, or PBMCs; the material itself was cDNA or gDNA.

Source study methods: From reference gene primer amplification, estimates of nucleated cell counts were derived. Libraries were prepared by immunoSEQ multiplex PCR; TCRdb keeps only in-frame clonotypes and omits some of them. That table gives V, J and clone size, and the DNA gave D and trimming. The sample lists about 25,000 clones, 80% to 90% occurring once. Sequenced: peripheral blood. The TCR was taken from a man in his 70s with acute or convalescent COVID-19.

The CDR3 coding sequence is TGTGCCAGCAGCCCGGTCGACGGGGAGCTGTTTTTT. This codes for CASSPVDGELFF. This chain uses TRBV7-8 with TRBJ2-2; D gene unclear. Germline V gene lookup returns CDR1 SGHVS and CDR2 FQNEAQ. V was shortened by 5 bases and J by 7 bases, with 8 bases between the two germline ends. The CDR3 is 12 amino acids.